This TCR beta chain stems from a study of blood T cell repertoires in COVID-19 (TCRdb year 2020). About the full investigation: Samples covering the acute and convalescent phases of COVID-19 were provided by collaborators in the United States, Italy and Spain. Where available, HLA class I and class II types were obtained from metadata supplied by the sample provider rather than from assay-based typing. The repertoires were released in a freely available public database intended as a resource for research on the immune response to SARS-CoV-2. Samples came from the ongoing ImmuneRACE study (first 160 participants) plus 1,254 subjects from 6 global collaborators. The material from the prospective study consisted of cDNA or gDNA derived from T cells, B-cell-depleted T cells, or PBMCs. The sample metadata nearly always contained a de-identified subject ID, COVID-19 status, age in years and sex. Subjects who had been exposed to COVID-19, were actively infected with it, or had recovered from it provided the deeply sampled blood TCRbeta repertoires that made up the dataset. Broad study findings and their caveats: How much clinical and demographic metadata was included differed by source and by participant, and the metadata was provided uncurated.

This clone was recorded once. Its cognate antigen has yet to be identified. Base qualities are not provided; no much larger clone lies one nucleotide away. Enrolling through a virtual design, the prospective study's participants ranged in age from roughly 18 to 100 years and lived across some 23 United States geographic areas. In the prospective study, cohorts were assigned on the basis of participant-reported clinical history obtained from a screening survey and a study questionnaire. ImmuneRACE Cohort 3 recovered participants were defined by two consecutive negative NP/OP PCR tests, healthcare professional clearance, or symptom resolution. In the prospective study, whole blood, serum and a nasopharyngeal or oropharyngeal swab were collected from each participant by mobile phlebotomists. Over a roughly 2-month period, participants in the prospective study had the option of providing additional blood draws and questionnaires. Before DNA extraction, blood samples from the prospective study were shipped at room temperature or frozen.

The immunoSEQ Assay, a bias-controlled multiplex PCR, was used to amplify TCRbeta CDR3 regions from genomic DNA. The authors' analysis ran thus. The number of nucleated cells in each sample was estimated from the amplification of reference gene primers within the assay. To quantify the absolute abundance of each unique TCRbeta CDR3 rearrangement, sequence reads were collapsed and filtered. For each sample, productive Simpson clonality was calculated as the square root of Simpson's diversity index across productive rearrangements. The table was pulled from immuneACCESS by TCRdb, which kept in-frame rearrangements only. Such tables lose some clones; where checked, under half of the loss comes from unresolved V genes, and the rest has no known cause. V and J calls and clone size follow that table, whereas D and trimming were derived from the DNA. This sample has around 300,000 clones in its table, and roughly 86% of those were observed once. The ten largest account for about 2% of the sample.

What was sequenced was PBMCs or T cells enriched from blood (not recorded which). The receptor's source is a woman in her sixties or seventies who had recovered from COVID-19.

The CDR3 corresponds to CASTRISNTEAFF. The nucleotides read TGTGCCAGCACGCGCATCTCGAACACTGAAGCTTTCTTT. This sequence uses TRBV6-5 and TRBJ1-1; the D gene assignment is ambiguous. The cysteine opens and the phenylalanine closes a CDR3 of 13 amino acids. This entry keeps only the CDR3 DNA: 39 bases, framed from base 1. V loses 7 bases of germline sequence and J loses 1 base, and the interval between the two ends is 10 bases. Taken from the germline V gene, the CDR1 and CDR2 loops are MNHEY and SVGAGI.